Shown below are 20 T cell receptor beta chains from a single sample sequenced in a study of T cells in Graves' hyperthyroidism and ophthalmopathy (dated by TCRdb to about 2019). Library preparation employed multiplex PCR. The sequencer listed for this sample is Illumina HiSeq 2000. TCR beta CDR3 regions were amplified from RNA transcripts. A first-round RT-PCR of the TCR CDR3 used the HTBI primer set with the Qiagen OneStep RT-PCR kit. The raw public data were reprocessed by TCRdb itself: fastp quality trimming at Q25, MiXCR clonotype calling, in-frame beta chains only. Records with the same CDR3 protein are collapsed into one entry carrying the most frequent genes and DNA. The sample data list hundreds of thousands of distinct CDR3 sequences, and 14% to 15% of these were observed just once. Around 13% of the sample is taken by the ten largest. The sequenced material came from blood. The source of these receptors is a man younger than 30 with Graves' ophthalmopathy.

This clonotype has more than one count but fewer than ten. The chain couples TRBV10-1 to TRBJ2-6; D is unclear. There are 14 residues in the CDR3. Germline V gene sequence: CDR1 WNHNN, CDR2 SYGVQD (reference sequence). V gave up 3 bases and J gave up 0 bases, with 3 bases separating them. DNA of the CDR3: TGCGCCAGCAGTGATAGCTCTGGGGCCAACGTCCTGACTTTC. The encoded protein is CASSDSSGANVLTF.

V is TRBV6-4 and J is TRBJ2-3; the match to TRBD2 covers 10 bases. This CDR3 spans 16 amino acids. Germline V CDR1 and CDR2: MRHNA, SNTAGT. With 0 bases clipped from V and 0 bases from J, the junction kept 0 bases outside the gene matches. In DNA, the CDR3 is TGTGCCAGCAGTGACTCGACTAGCGGGAGCACAGATACGCAGTATTTT. Encoded protein: CASSDSTSGSTDTQYF.

This clonotype was observed many times. The gene calls are TRBV29-1 and TRBJ1-1; weak D call: TRBD1 (5 bases). V lost 5 bases to trimming and J lost 10 bases, with 20 bases between them. CDR1 and CDR2 from the germline V gene are SQVTM and ANQGSEA. The CDR3 is 13 residues long. The CDR3 reads CSVKALQGRGAFF. DNA for the CDR3: TGCAGCGTTAAAGCCCTCCAGGGAAGGGGAGCTTTCTTT.

This clonotype was detected ten times or more. The chain couples TRBV3-1 to TRBJ2-5; TRBD2 aligns across 9 bases. V was clipped by 1 base and J by 4 bases; unmatched bases: 19. Per germline, CDR1 LGHDT and CDR2 YNNKEL (reference sequence). This CDR3 comprises 20 residues. In nucleotides, the CDR3 is TGTGCCAGCAGCCAAGTGAGGCCCACGTTACGGCGGGGGGGTCGAGAGACCCAGTACTTC. This translates into CASSQVRPTLRRGGRETQYF.

This rearrangement joins TRBV10-1 to TRBJ2-1; 11 positions match TRBD2. J lost 7 bases, V lost 3 bases, and 8 bases had no gene match. The CDR3 is 16 amino acids. CDR1 WNHNN and CDR2 SYGVQD come from the germline V gene (reference sequence). The CDR3 loop reads CASSDLSGGANNEQFF. The CDR3 nucleotides are TGCGCCAGCAGTGACCTTAGCGGGGGGGCCAATAATGAGCAGTTCTTC.

This clonotype has only a few counts. V and J are TRBV4-1 and TRBJ1-5, with a possible D match to TRBD1 (5 bases). Germline CDR1 is MGHRA and CDR2 is YSYEKL. Trimming shortened V by 1 base and J by 7 bases, and 20 bases separated the two germline ends. The CDR3 is made up of 17 amino acids. In DNA form, the CDR3 reads TGCGCCAGCAGCCAAGCGGGTCAGGGTCGAGTGAGCCAGCCCCAGCATTTT. It codes for CASSQAGQGRVSQPQHF.

This clonotype was observed at least ten times. This rearrangement joins TRBV6-1 to TRBJ2-7; D is uncertain. Trimming removed 1 base at V and 3 bases at J, with 10 bases between. Germline V gene data show CDR1 as MNHNS and CDR2 as SASEGT. The CDR3 has 14 amino acids. The CDR3, as DNA: TGTGCCAGCAGTGAAGAGCGAGGTTACTACGAGCAGTACTTC. Protein sequence: CASSEERGYYEQYF.

This clonotype was recorded many times. This chain connects TRBV6-1 to TRBJ1-2; no reliable D call. Trimming stripped 1 base from V and 4 bases from J, with 13 bases between. CDR3 length equals 15 residues. The germline gives CDR1 MNHNS, CDR2 SASEGT. The CDR3 DNA sequence: TGTGCCAGCAGTGAAGGACCAGGCCCAGGCTATGGCTACACCTTC. It specifies CASSEGPGPGYGYTF.

The J gene is TRBJ2-6, the V gene TRBV19, with D possibly being TRBD2 (6 bases). The V and J ends lost 4 bases and 1 base respectively, with 8 bases between them. The CDR3 consists of 15 residues. Germline assignment: CDR1 LNHDA and CDR2 SQIVND (reference sequence). CDR3 sequence: CASSSGASGANVLTF. The CDR3 bases are TGTGCCAGTAGTAGCGGGGCTTCTGGGGCCAACGTCCTGACTTTC.

In this sample, this clonotype turned up many times. The V and J genes are TRBV30 and TRBJ1-2; 8 bases fit TRBD1. The CDR3 contains 12 residues. Germline CDR1 reads GTSNPN; CDR2 reads SVGIG (reference sequence). Germline trimming cut 5 bases from V and 4 bases from J; bases unmatched to any gene: 3. CDR3 DNA sequence: TGTGCCTGGGGGGACAGGTTCTATGGCTACACCTTC. As protein: CAWGDRFYGYTF.

CDR3 in amino acids: CASSLGSGRNEQYF. CDR3 bases: TGTGCCAGCAGCTTAGGCTCAGGACGAAACGAGCAGTACTTC. The genes are TRBV11-2 and TRBJ2-7; D is undetermined. The CDR3 length is 14 residues. Germline assignment: CDR1 SGHAT and CDR2 FQNNGV. V lost 1 base, J lost 5 bases, and 12 bases lay in between.

This clonotype was counted many times. The chain employs TRBV27 and TRBJ2-3; 8 bases agree with TRBD1. The germline gives CDR1 MNHEY, CDR2 SMNVEV (reference sequence). The CDR3 covers 13 residues. Germline trimming cut 7 bases from V and 5 bases from J; bases unmatched to any gene: 5. The CDR3 is CASMTGAGDTQYF. DNA of the CDR3: TGTGCCAGCATGACAGGGGCGGGAGATACGCAGTATTTT.

This clonotype was counted a few times. This chain links TRBV12-3 or TRBV12-4 with TRBJ2-5, with 7 bases that match TRBD2. The CDR3 is made up of 13 amino acids. The V gene end was trimmed by 5 bases and the J gene end by 5 bases; junction bases not matched to a gene: 5. CDR3 residues: CASSMGGRETQYF. The CDR3 DNA follows: TGTGCCAGCAGTATGGGGGGGAGGGAGACCCAGTACTTC.

On this clonotype itself: Just one base apart from a much larger clone, this may be a read error. This chain links TRBV2 with TRBJ2-1, with TRBD1 matching 9 bases. V trimming: 6 bases; J trimming: 10 bases; junction bases outside the gene matches: 4. The CDR3 has 12 amino acids. CDR1 is SNHLY and CDR2 is FYNNEI in the germline V gene. Here the CDR3 reads CASRQGAGEQFF. The CDR3 DNA is TGTGCCAGCAGACAGGGGGCTGGCGAGCAGTTCTTC. Based on the CDR3 plus reference TRBV2 and TRBJ2-1, the full variable domain is EPEVTQTPSHQVTQMGQEVILRCVPISNHLYFYWYRQILGQKVEFLVSFYNNEISEKSEIFDDQFSVERPDGSNFTLKIRSTKLEDSAMYFCASRQGAGEQFFGPGTRLTVL.

The chain employs TRBV4-1 and TRBJ2-2; D is unresolved. The CDR3 contains 17 residues. The germline V gene encodes CDR1 MGHRA and CDR2 YSYEKL. Trimming pared 0 bases from V and 0 bases from J, leaving 11 bases between. Written as DNA, the CDR3 is TGCGCCAGCAGCCAAGACGGGTGGGTGCCGAACACCGGGGAGCTGTTTTTT. Residues: CASSQDGWVPNTGELFF.

There are many counts of this clonotype. The chain links TRBV11-2 to TRBJ2-1, with 7 bases lining up with TRBD2. This CDR3 region has 14 residues. Trimming cost V 1 base and J 8 bases; bases outside gene matches: 5. Germline assignment: CDR1 SGHAT and CDR2 FQNNGV. As DNA, the CDR3 is TGTGCCAGCAGCTTAGGGACTAGTATCTATGAGCAGTTCTTC. Protein product: CASSLGTSIYEQFF.

Note on this clonotype: A much larger clonotype is one base distant, so this may be a read error. This is likely a read error, given that the CDR3 carries no conserved phenylalanine or tryptophan at its end. J is TRBJ1-1 and V is TRBV29-1; D may be TRBD1 (5 bases). Germline CDR1 is SQVTM and CDR2 is ANQGSEA. This CDR3 is 13 amino acids long. V gave up 8 bases and J gave up 0 bases, with 13 bases separating them. The CDR3 here is CSSRTSLNTEAFS. CDR3 DNA: TGCAGCTCCCGGACATCTTTGAACACTGAAGCTTTCTCT.

The sample holds many counts of this clonotype. This chain uses TRBV5-1 with TRBJ2-5; the D gene could be TRBD1 or TRBD2 (6 bases each). The CDR3 extends over 13 amino acids. Trimming shortened V by 5 bases and J by 2 bases, and 10 bases separated the two germline ends. Germline assignment: CDR1 SGHRS and CDR2 YFSETQ. The CDR3 nucleotides are TGCGCCAGCAGAAGGGGGGATCAAGAGACCCAGTACTTC. This sequence encodes CASRRGDQETQYF.

This clonotype was detected many times. CDR3 nucleotide sequence: TGTGCCAGCAAAAAATTGGTGGATGAGCAGTTCTTC. It specifies CASKKLVDEQFF. This sequence joins TRBV12-3 or TRBV12-4 and TRBJ2-1, with D unresolved. V lost 7 bases and J lost 8, with 12 bases in between. The CDR3 contains 12 residues.

This clonotype was recorded at least ten times. The chain has TRBV27 and TRBJ1-1; the D is unclear. The V gene's germline CDR1 is MNHEY and CDR2 SMNVEV (reference sequence). The V end was cut by 5 bases, the J end by 5 bases, with 15 bases between. This CDR3 contains 14 residues. CDR3 DNA sequence: TGTGCCAGCAGTCCTGGTCCCGTCCCTACTGAAGCTTTCTTT. As protein: CASSPGPVPTEAFF.